Described below is a single T cell receptor (beta chain) sequence and its context. Its specificity is unknown. Since all of the isolated RNA was reverse transcribed, expressed TCRB transcripts were what got sequenced. This table comes from immunoSEQ multiplex PCR, and its TCRdb copy is limited to in-frame clones, with some not included. The sample lists a few hundred thousand clones, around 16% occurring once. This entry comes from a study of beta chain features in type 1 diabetes. General study findings and limits: For Type 1 diabetes patients, all four CD4+ subsets carried TCRB CDR3s that were moderately but significantly shorter. Any role of HLA type in TCRB rearrangement remained unresolved here.

Looked up from germline, CDR1 is GTSNPN and CDR2 is SVGIG (reference sequence). The CDR3 has 16 amino acids. Unmatched junction bases numbered 8, after V lost 2 bases and J lost 2 bases. Material for sequencing was naive CD4+ T cells from blood. The chain combines TRBV30 with TRBJ1-1; 10 bases are shared with TRBD1. This receptor was identified in a young man with type 1 diabetes. CDR3 amino acids: CAWSLRQGAGNTEAFF. CDR3 bases: TGTGCCTGGAGTCTCCGACAGGGGGCGGGAAACACTGAAGCTTTCTTT.